Listed below are T cell receptor beta chains from one sample, sequenced in a study of human T cells and chemical hapten exposure. TCRdb reprocessed the RACE reads via MiXCR and lists one record per CDR3 protein. This sample carries 95,000 to 150,000 distinct CDR3 sequences, about 11% of them seen once, and the ten largest clones take under 2.5%. The sample consisted of whole blood, taken in connection with sensitization to the hapten diphenylcyclopropenone (DPC). The source is a woman between 45 and 65 years old with alopecia areata. Some clones in this sample may be carry-over from other donors' samples. CDR3s include the opening cysteine and the closing phenylalanine or tryptophan. D genes are given only for firm matches. Size tells how often a clone was seen (once, few, many) or the class of an expanded clone, and some rows leave it out.

j_gene: TRBJ1-1; v_gene: TRBV4-1; abundance: .; d_gene: .; CDR3nt: TGCGCCAGCAGCCAAGATTCCTGGGCTGAAGCTTTCTTT; CDR3aa: CASSQDSWAEAFF
j_gene: TRBJ2-3; v_gene: TRBV18; abundance: few; d_gene: .; CDR3nt: TGTGCCAGCTCATCTTTCGGCGGACGAGCAGATACGCAGTATTTT; CDR3aa: CASSSFGGRADTQYF
j_gene: TRBJ1-4; v_gene: TRBV20-1; abundance: many; d_gene: .; CDR3nt: TGCAGTGTGAGGGATGGGGCTAATGAAAAACTGTTTTTT; CDR3aa: CSVRDGANEKLFF
j_gene: TRBJ1-4; v_gene: TRBV3-1; abundance: .; d_gene: .; CDR3nt: TGTGCCAGCAGCCCCACAAGATCTAATGAAAAACTGTTTTTT; CDR3aa: CASSPTRSNEKLFF
j_gene: TRBJ2-3; v_gene: TRBV14; abundance: .; d_gene: .; CDR3nt: TGTGCCAGCAGCCAGGGGCCCCCAGATACGCAGTATTTT; CDR3aa: CASSQGPPDTQYF
j_gene: TRBJ1-5; v_gene: TRBV20-1; abundance: .; d_gene: .; CDR3nt: TGCAGTGCGGAGGGGGATCGGAATTTGAACAATCAGCCCCAGCATTTT; CDR3aa: CSAEGDRNLNNQPQHF
j_gene: TRBJ1-5; v_gene: TRBV4-3; abundance: few; d_gene: .; CDR3nt: TGCGCCAGCAGCCAAGAATTGTCCACGGGCAATCAGCCCCAGCATTTT; CDR3aa: CASSQELSTGNQPQHF
j_gene: TRBJ2-3; v_gene: TRBV9; abundance: few; d_gene: .; CDR3nt: TGTGCCAGCAGCGGGACACCCACAGATACGCAGTATTTT; CDR3aa: CASSGTPTDTQYF
j_gene: TRBJ1-1; v_gene: TRBV29-1; abundance: .; d_gene: TRBD1; CDR3nt: TGCAGCGTTGAAGCTAGAAGGGACAGGGGCATGAACACTGAAGCTTTCTTT; CDR3aa: CSVEARRDRGMNTEAFF
j_gene: TRBJ2-2; v_gene: TRBV20-1; abundance: .; d_gene: TRBD1; CDR3nt: TGCAGTGCTAACTCCCGGGACAGTGCCGGGGAGCTGTTTTTT; CDR3aa: CSANSRDSAGELFF
j_gene: TRBJ1-1; v_gene: TRBV29-1; abundance: many; d_gene: .; CDR3nt: TGCAGCGCCCAGAACACTGAAGCTTTCTTT; CDR3aa: CSAQNTEAFF
j_gene: TRBJ2-7; v_gene: TRBV30; abundance: many; d_gene: .; CDR3nt: TGTGCCTGGAGTACTCAGGGCTACGAGCAGTACTTC; CDR3aa: CAWSTQGYEQYF
j_gene: TRBJ2-1; v_gene: TRBV20-1; abundance: many; d_gene: TRBD2; CDR3nt: TGCAGTGCGAGGACTAGCGGGGAAGTTGATGAGCAGTTCTTC; CDR3aa: CSARTSGEVDEQFF
j_gene: TRBJ2-7; v_gene: TRBV27; abundance: .; d_gene: .; CDR3nt: TGTGCCAGCAGTTCCGTCCCGGGACCTTCCTACGAGCAGTACTTC; CDR3aa: CASSSVPGPSYEQYF
j_gene: TRBJ2-7; v_gene: TRBV12-3/TRBV12-4; abundance: many; d_gene: .; CDR3nt: TGTGCCAGCAGCCCGAATCTCCACGAGCAGTACTTC; CDR3aa: CASSPNLHEQYF
j_gene: TRBJ2-7; v_gene: TRBV2; abundance: few; d_gene: .; CDR3nt: TGTGCCAGCAGTGAAGCTGGGAACCCCTACGAGCAGTACTTC; CDR3aa: CASSEAGNPYEQYF
j_gene: TRBJ1-1; v_gene: TRBV4-1; abundance: .; d_gene: .; CDR3nt: TGCGCCAGCAGCCACACGGGGAACACTGAAGCTTTCTTT; CDR3aa: CASSHTGNTEAFF
j_gene: TRBJ2-4; v_gene: TRBV7-6; abundance: few; d_gene: .; CDR3nt: TGTGCCAGCAGCCCAGGCAAGGGCGTGGCCAAAAACATTCAGTACTTC; CDR3aa: CASSPGKGVAKNIQYF
j_gene: TRBJ2-5; v_gene: TRBV15; abundance: .; d_gene: .; CDR3nt: TGTGCCACCAGCAGAGACGAGACGAAGACCCAGTACTTC; CDR3aa: CATSRDETKTQYF
j_gene: TRBJ1-1; v_gene: TRBV3-1; abundance: .; d_gene: .; CDR3nt: TGTGCCAGCAGCCCGCCGACGGTGAACACTGAAGCTTTCTTT; CDR3aa: CASSPPTVNTEAFF
j_gene: TRBJ2-7; v_gene: TRBV12-3/TRBV12-4; abundance: few; d_gene: .; CDR3nt: TGTGCCAGCAGTTTTGAGGAGACTGCAATCTTGTACTTC; CDR3aa: CASSFEETAILYF
j_gene: TRBJ1-5; v_gene: TRBV20-1; abundance: few; d_gene: .; CDR3nt: TGCAGTGCTAGAGTGGGTGATCAGCCCCAGCATTTT; CDR3aa: CSARVGDQPQHF
j_gene: TRBJ1-1; v_gene: TRBV11-3; abundance: many; d_gene: .; CDR3nt: TGTGCCAGCAGTCGGTCAGGTTTCACTGAAGCTTTCTTT; CDR3aa: CASSRSGFTEAFF
j_gene: TRBJ1-5; v_gene: TRBV20-1; abundance: .; d_gene: TRBD1; CDR3nt: TGCAGTGCTAGTTCTCGACAGGGTGGGACGGGGCCCCAGCATTTT; CDR3aa: CSASSRQGGTGPQHF
j_gene: TRBJ1-6; v_gene: TRBV20-1; abundance: .; d_gene: .; CDR3nt: TGCAGTGCTAGAGTCGCAGGCGCCAATTCACCCCTCCACTTT; CDR3aa: CSARVAGANSPLHF
j_gene: TRBJ1-1; v_gene: TRBV20-1; abundance: few; d_gene: .; CDR3nt: TGCAGTGCTACTATAGACATAGGGCCGAGTGAAGCTTTCTTT; CDR3aa: CSATIDIGPSEAFF
j_gene: TRBJ2-3; v_gene: TRBV24-1; abundance: .; d_gene: .; CDR3nt: TGTGCCACGGACTTCCCGGGGACGGATACGCAGTATTTT; CDR3aa: CATDFPGTDTQYF
j_gene: TRBJ1-3; v_gene: TRBV12-3/TRBV12-4; abundance: few; d_gene: .; CDR3nt: TGTGCCAGCACCGTGGGACTTTCCTCTGGAAACACCATATATTTT; CDR3aa: CASTVGLSSGNTIYF
j_gene: TRBJ2-3; v_gene: TRBV2; abundance: few; d_gene: TRBD2; CDR3nt: TGTGCCAGCAAGCCCCTAGCGGGGGGAGGGACAGATACGCAGTATTTT; CDR3aa: CASKPLAGGGTDTQYF
j_gene: TRBJ2-7; v_gene: TRBV12-3/TRBV12-4; abundance: many; d_gene: .; CDR3nt: TGTGCCAGCAGTTTGGTCAGGTCCGAGCAGTACTTC; CDR3aa: CASSLVRSEQYF
j_gene: TRBJ1-1; v_gene: TRBV21-1; abundance: few; d_gene: .; CDR3nt: TGTGCCAGCAGCAAAAAATTCCCCCAGGGGGTGAACACTGAAGCTTTCTTT; CDR3aa: CASSKKFPQGVNTEAFF
j_gene: TRBJ1-4; v_gene: TRBV29-1; abundance: many; d_gene: TRBD1; CDR3nt: TGCAGCGCTGGGGGAGGACAGGGGCAACAGATCGGTACTAATGAAAAACTGTTTTTT; CDR3aa: CSAGGGQGQQIGTNEKLFF
j_gene: TRBJ2-7; v_gene: TRBV27; abundance: few; d_gene: TRBD1; CDR3nt: TGTGCCAGCAGCCAAAGGACAGGAAGCTACGAGCAGTACTTC; CDR3aa: CASSQRTGSYEQYF
j_gene: TRBJ2-7; v_gene: TRBV24-1; abundance: many; d_gene: .; CDR3nt: TGTGCCACCAGGGGCTCCGGGCCCCAAGGAGAGCAGTACTTC; CDR3aa: CATRGSGPQGEQYF
j_gene: TRBJ1-5; v_gene: TRBV7-9; abundance: few; d_gene: .; CDR3nt: TGTGCCAGCAGCCTGGCCAGCGATCAGCCCCAGCATTTT; CDR3aa: CASSLASDQPQHF
j_gene: TRBJ2-3; v_gene: TRBV28; abundance: .; d_gene: TRBD2; CDR3nt: TGTGCCAGCAGTACTAGCGGGGAGCTGGATACGCAGTATTTT; CDR3aa: CASSTSGELDTQYF
j_gene: TRBJ2-6; v_gene: TRBV29-1; abundance: few; d_gene: .; CDR3nt: TGCAGCGCCCTCTGGGTTACGGGCACCTCTGGGGCCAACGTCCTGACTTTC; CDR3aa: CSALWVTGTSGANVLTF
j_gene: TRBJ2-3; v_gene: TRBV7-2; abundance: few; d_gene: .; CDR3nt: TGTGCCAGCAGCACGTACACAGATACGCAGTATTTT; CDR3aa: CASSTYTDTQYF
j_gene: TRBJ1-1; v_gene: TRBV13; abundance: .; d_gene: TRBD1; CDR3nt: TGTGCCAGCAGCTCACCAGGGACAGGGAGGGACACTGAAGCTTTCTTT; CDR3aa: CASSSPGTGRDTEAFF
j_gene: TRBJ2-1; v_gene: TRBV5-1; abundance: .; d_gene: .; CDR3nt: TGCGCCAGCAGCTTGGAACTGGCGGACGATGAGCAGTTCTTC; CDR3aa: CASSLELADDEQFF
j_gene: TRBJ1-5; v_gene: TRBV15; abundance: .; d_gene: TRBD1; CDR3nt: TGTGCCACCAGCTTATTTCCGGGACAGCCTATTTTT; CDR3aa: CATSLFPGQPIF